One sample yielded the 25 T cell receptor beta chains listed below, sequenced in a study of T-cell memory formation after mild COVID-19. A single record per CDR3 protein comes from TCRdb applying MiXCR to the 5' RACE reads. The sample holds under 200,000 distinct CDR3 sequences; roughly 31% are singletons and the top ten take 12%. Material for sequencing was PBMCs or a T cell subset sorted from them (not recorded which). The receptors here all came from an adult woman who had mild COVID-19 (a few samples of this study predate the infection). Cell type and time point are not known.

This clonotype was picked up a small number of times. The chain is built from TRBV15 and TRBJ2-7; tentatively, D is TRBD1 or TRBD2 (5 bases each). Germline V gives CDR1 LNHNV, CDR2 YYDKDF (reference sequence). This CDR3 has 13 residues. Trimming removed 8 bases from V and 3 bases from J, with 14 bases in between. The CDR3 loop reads CATGAGRFYEQYF. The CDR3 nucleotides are TGTGCCACCGGGGCGGGTCGGTTCTACGAGCAGTACTTC.

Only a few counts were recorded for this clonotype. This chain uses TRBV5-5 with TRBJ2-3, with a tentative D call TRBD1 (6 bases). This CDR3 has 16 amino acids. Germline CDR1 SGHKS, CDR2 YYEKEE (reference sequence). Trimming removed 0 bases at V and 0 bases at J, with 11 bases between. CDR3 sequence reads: CASSLAPGASTDTQYF. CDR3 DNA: TGTGCCAGCAGCTTGGCTCCAGGGGCGAGCACAGATACGCAGTATTTT.

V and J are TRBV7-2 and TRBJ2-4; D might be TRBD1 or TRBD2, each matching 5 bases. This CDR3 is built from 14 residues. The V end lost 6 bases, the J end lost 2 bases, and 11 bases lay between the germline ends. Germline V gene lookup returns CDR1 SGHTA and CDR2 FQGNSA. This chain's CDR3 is CASSLGVTKNIQYF. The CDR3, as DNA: TGTGCCAGCAGTTTGGGGGTGACCAAAAACATTCAGTACTTC.

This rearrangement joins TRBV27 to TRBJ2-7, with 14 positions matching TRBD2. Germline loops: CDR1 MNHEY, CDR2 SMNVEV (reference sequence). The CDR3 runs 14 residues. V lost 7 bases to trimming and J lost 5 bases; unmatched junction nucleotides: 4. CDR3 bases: TGTGCCAGCATCCAGACTAGCGGGGGGGACGAGCAGTACTTC. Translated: CASIQTSGGDEQYF.

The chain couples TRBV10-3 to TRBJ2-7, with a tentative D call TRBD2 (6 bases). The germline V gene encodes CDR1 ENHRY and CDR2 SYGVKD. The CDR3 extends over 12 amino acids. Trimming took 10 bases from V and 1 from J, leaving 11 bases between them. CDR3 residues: CATAGGSYEQYF. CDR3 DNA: TGTGCCACGGCCGGGGGATCCTACGAGCAGTACTTC.

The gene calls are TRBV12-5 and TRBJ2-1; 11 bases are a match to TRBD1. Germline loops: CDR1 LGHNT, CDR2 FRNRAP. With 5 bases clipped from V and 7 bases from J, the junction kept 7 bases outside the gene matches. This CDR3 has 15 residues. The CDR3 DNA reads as TGTGCTAGTGGTACGCGGGACAGGGGGTATAATGAGCAGTTCTTC. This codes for CASGTRDRGYNEQFF.

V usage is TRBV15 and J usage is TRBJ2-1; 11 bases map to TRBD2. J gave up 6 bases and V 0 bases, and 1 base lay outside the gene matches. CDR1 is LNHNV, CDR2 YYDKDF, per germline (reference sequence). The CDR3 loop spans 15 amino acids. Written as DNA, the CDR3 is TGTGCCACCAGCAGAGATACTAGCGGGAGCAATGAGCAGTTCTTC. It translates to CATSRDTSGSNEQFF.

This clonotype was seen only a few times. The DNA of the CDR3 is TGCGCCAGCAGCCAATCTAGCGCAGATACGCAGTATTTT. Amino acids: CASSQSSADTQYF. This chain connects TRBV4-3 to TRBJ2-3, with a tentative D call TRBD2 (6 bases). There are 13 residues in the CDR3. V gave up 2 bases and J gave up 4 bases, with 7 bases separating them. Germline CDR1 is LGHNA and CDR2 is YSLEER.

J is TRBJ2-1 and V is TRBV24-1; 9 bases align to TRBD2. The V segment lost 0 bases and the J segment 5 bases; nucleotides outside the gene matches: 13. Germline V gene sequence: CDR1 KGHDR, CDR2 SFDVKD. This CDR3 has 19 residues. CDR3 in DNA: TGTGCCACCAGTGATTTGCCCCAGACGGGACTAGCTGAGAACAATGAGCAGTTCTTC. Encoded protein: CATSDLPQTGLAENNEQFF.

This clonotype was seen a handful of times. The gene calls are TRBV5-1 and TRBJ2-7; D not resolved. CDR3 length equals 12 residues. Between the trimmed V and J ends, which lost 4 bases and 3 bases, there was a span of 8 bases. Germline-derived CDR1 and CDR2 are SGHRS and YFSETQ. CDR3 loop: CASSDNFYEQYF. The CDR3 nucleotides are TGCGCCAGCAGCGACAACTTCTACGAGCAGTACTTC. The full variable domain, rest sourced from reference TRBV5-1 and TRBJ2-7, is KAGVTQTPRYLIKTRGQQVTLSCSPISGHRSVSWYQQTPGQGLQFLFEYFSETQRNKGNFPGRFSGRQFSNSRSEMNVSTLELGDSALYLCASSDNFYEQYFGPGTRLTVT.

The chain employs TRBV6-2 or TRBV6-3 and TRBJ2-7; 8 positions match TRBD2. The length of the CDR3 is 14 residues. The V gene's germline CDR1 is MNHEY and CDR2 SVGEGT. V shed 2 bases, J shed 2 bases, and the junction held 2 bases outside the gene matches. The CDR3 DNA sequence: TGTGCCAGCAGTTACGGCGGGGGGCCCTACGAGCAGTACTTC. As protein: CASSYGGGPYEQYF.

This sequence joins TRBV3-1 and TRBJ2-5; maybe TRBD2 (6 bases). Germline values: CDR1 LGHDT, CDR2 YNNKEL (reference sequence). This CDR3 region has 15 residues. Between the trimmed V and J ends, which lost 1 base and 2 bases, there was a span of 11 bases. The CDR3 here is CASSQGDAGQETQYF. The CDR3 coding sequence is TGTGCCAGCAGCCAAGGAGATGCGGGGCAAGAGACCCAGTACTTC.

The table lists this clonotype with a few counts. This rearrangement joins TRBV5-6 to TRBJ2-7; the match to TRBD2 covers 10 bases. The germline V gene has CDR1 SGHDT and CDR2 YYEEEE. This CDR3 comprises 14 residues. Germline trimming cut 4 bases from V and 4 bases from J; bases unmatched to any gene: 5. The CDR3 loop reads CASSRGLAEYEQYF. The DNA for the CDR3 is TGTGCCAGCAGCCGAGGACTAGCGGAATACGAGCAGTACTTC. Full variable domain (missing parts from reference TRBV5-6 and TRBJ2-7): DAGVTQSPTHLIKTRGQQVTLRCSPKSGHDTVSWYQQALGQGPQFIFQYYEEEERQRGNFPDRFSGHQFPNYSSELNVNALLLGDSALYLCASSRGLAEYEQYFGPGTRLTVT.

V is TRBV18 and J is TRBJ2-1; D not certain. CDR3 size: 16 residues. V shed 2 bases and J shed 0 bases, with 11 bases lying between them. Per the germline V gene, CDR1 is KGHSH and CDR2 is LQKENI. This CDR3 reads CASSPGSPRSYNEQFF. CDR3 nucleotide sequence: TGTGCCAGCTCACCAGGGTCCCCCCGCTCCTACAATGAGCAGTTCTTC.

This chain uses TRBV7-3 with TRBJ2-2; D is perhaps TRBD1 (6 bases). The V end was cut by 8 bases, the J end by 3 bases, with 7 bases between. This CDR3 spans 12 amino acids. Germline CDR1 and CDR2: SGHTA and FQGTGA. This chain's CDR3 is CASGQHTGELFF. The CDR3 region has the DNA TGTGCCAGCGGACAGCACACCGGGGAGCTGTTTTTT.

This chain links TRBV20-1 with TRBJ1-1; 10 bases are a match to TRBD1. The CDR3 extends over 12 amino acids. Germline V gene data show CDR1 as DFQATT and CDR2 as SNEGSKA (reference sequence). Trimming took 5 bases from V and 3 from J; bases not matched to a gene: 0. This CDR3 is CSAGQGDTEAFF. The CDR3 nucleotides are TGCAGTGCTGGACAGGGGGACACTGAAGCTTTCTTT.

CDR3 residues: CASSTGGGAGTEAFF. CDR3 bases: TGTGCCAGCAGTACCGGGGGGGGCGCGGGTACTGAAGCTTTCTTT. V usage is TRBV6-5 and J usage is TRBJ1-1; D is possibly TRBD1 (6 bases). Trimming pared 5 bases from V and 5 bases from J, leaving 18 bases between. The V gene's germline CDR1 is MNHEY and CDR2 SVGAGI. This CDR3 spans 15 amino acids.

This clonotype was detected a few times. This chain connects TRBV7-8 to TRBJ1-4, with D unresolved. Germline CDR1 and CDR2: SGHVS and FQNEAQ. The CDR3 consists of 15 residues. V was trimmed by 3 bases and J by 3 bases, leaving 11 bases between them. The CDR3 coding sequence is TGTGCCAGCAGCTTTAGTAACAGACCTAATGAAAAACTGTTTTTT. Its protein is CASSFSNRPNEKLFF.

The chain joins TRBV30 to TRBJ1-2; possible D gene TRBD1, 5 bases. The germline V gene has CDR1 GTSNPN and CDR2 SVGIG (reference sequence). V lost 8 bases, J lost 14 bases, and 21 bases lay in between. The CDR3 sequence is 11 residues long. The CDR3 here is CASRQPQLYTF. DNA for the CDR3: TGTGCCAGCCGACAGCCCCAACTCTATACCTTC.

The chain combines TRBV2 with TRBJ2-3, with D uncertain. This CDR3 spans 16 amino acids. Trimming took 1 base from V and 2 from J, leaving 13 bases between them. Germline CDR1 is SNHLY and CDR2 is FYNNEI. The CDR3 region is CASSEGLWQNTDTQYF. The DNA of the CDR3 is TGTGCCAGCAGTGAAGGCCTGTGGCAGAACACAGATACGCAGTATTTT.

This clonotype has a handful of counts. CDR3 sequence: CSAREGYQETQYF. The DNA for the CDR3 is TGCAGTGCTCGGGAGGGGTACCAAGAGACCCAGTACTTC. The chain recombines TRBV20-1 with TRBJ2-5, with 8 bases that match TRBD2. Germline V gene sequence: CDR1 DFQATT, CDR2 SNEGSKA (reference sequence). The V and J ends lost 5 bases and 0 bases, in that order; junction bases with no gene match: 2. This CDR3 has 13 residues.

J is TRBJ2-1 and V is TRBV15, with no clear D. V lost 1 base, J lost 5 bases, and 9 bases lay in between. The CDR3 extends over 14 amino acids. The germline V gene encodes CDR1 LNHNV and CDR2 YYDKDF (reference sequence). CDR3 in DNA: TGTGCCACCAGCAGAGTTAGCAGTGACAATGAGCAGTTCTTC. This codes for CATSRVSSDNEQFF.

CDR3: CASRSGSGRVNEQFF. The CDR3 nucleotides read TGTGCCAGTAGATCGGGTAGCGGGAGGGTAAATGAGCAGTTCTTC. The chain uses TRBV19 and TRBJ2-1; 11 positions match TRBD2. Looked up from germline, CDR1 is LNHDA and CDR2 is SQIVND (reference sequence). V shed 6 bases and J 7 bases; nucleotides not matched to a gene: 8. This CDR3 spans 15 amino acids. The whole variable domain, filled in from reference TRBV19 and TRBJ2-1, reads DGGITQSPKYLFRKEGQNVTLSCEQNLNHDAMYWYRQDPGQGLRLIYYSQIVNDFQKGDIAEGYSVSREKKESFPLTVTSAQKNPTAFYLCASRSGSGRVNEQFFGPGTRLTVL.

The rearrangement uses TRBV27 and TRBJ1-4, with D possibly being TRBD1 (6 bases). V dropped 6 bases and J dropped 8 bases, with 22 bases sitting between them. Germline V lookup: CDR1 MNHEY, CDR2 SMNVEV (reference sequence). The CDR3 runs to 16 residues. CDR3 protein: CASSENFGGQGEKLFF. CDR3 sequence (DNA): TGTGCCAGCAGCGAGAATTTCGGGGGGCAGGGAGAAAAACTGTTTTTT.

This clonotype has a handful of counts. In DNA form, the CDR3 reads TGTGCCACCAGACAATACAGGGGGCTGGATGGCACTGAAGCTTTCTTT. As protein: CATRQYRGLDGTEAFF. The V gene is TRBV15, the J gene TRBJ1-1; 9 bases match TRBD1. Germline V gene data show CDR1 as LNHNV and CDR2 as YYDKDF (reference sequence). V dropped 6 bases and J dropped 4; count of bases not matched to a gene: 12. CDR3 length equals 16 residues.